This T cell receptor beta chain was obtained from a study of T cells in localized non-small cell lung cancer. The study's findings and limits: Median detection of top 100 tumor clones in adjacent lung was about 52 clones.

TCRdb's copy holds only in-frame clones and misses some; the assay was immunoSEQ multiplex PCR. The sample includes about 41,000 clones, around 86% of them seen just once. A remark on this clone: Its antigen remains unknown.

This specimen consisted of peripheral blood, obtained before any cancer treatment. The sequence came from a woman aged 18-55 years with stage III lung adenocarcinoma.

The CDR3 bases are TGTGCCAGTAGCCCCACCACAGGGACTAATGAAAAACTGTTTTTT. It is translated as CASSPTTGTNEKLFF. This chain connects TRBV19 to TRBJ1-4, with D perhaps matching TRBD1 (6 bases). Germline-derived CDR1 and CDR2 are LNHDA and SQIVND (reference sequence). The CDR3 contains 15 residues. The V end lost 6 bases, the J end lost 2 bases, and 13 bases lay between the germline ends.